This T cell receptor beta chain was captured in a study of control samples from healthy donors and cancer patients. Profiled with immunoSEQ multiplex PCR; TCRdb holds only in-frame clones, not every one. Of tens of thousands of clones in the sample, nearly 90% were seen once. This TCR was sampled from a woman between 45 and 60 years old in good health. Sequencing used blood.

CDR3 bases: TGTGCCAGCAGGGAGGGACAGGGAAAAGCTGAAGCTTTCTTT. It specifies CASREGQGKAEAFF. The gene calls are TRBV6-6 and TRBJ1-1; 9 nucleotides agree with TRBD1. Germline CDR1 MNHNY, CDR2 SVGAGI (reference sequence). V trimming: 6 bases; J trimming: 6 bases; junction bases outside the gene matches: 8. The CDR3 sequence is 14 residues long.